A selection of T cell receptor beta chains follows, all from one sample in a study of cytotoxic CD8 clonotypes in ibrutinib-treated CLL. Only in-frame clones appear in the TCRdb table, and some are missing; sequencing was by immunoSEQ multiplex PCR. This sample has fewer than 400,000 clones; roughly 70% occur once, and the top ten carry about 6.7%. Here the sequenced sample was PBMCs, taken after 36 months of ibrutinib treatment. The receptors derive from a human donor with chronic lymphocytic leukemia. Both conserved end residues are part of each CDR3. D genes are given only for firm matches. Rows may omit the clone size; those that give it use once, few, many or a size class.

D	V	size	J	CDR3	DNA
NA	TRBV15	NA	TRBJ1-1	CATSALDYTEAFF	TGTGCCACCAGCGCTCTCGACTACACTGAAGCTTTCTTT
NA	TRBV29-1	NA	TRBJ2-1	CSVARRGSYNEQFF	TGCAGCGTTGCTAGAAGGGGCTCCTACAATGAGCAGTTCTTC
TRBD1	TRBV19	NA	TRBJ1-2	CASSIDRGNYGYTF	TGTGCCAGTAGTATCGACAGGGGAAACTATGGCTACACCTTC
TRBD1	TRBV28	NA	TRBJ2-5	CASSLGRGLETQYF	TGTGCCAGCAGTTTGGGTAGGGGGCTGGAGACCCAGTACTTC
NA	TRBV15	NA	TRBJ2-3	CATSRVGATQYF	TGTGCCACCAGCAGAGTAGGGGCAACGCAGTATTTT
NA	TRBV6-4	NA	TRBJ2-7	CASGRGREQYF	TGTGCCAGCGGCCGGGGACGCGAGCAGTACTTC
NA	TRBV7-9	NA	TRBJ1-2	CASSFSKDGYTF	TGTGCCAGCAGCTTCTCGAAGGATGGCTACACCTTC
TRBD2	TRBV5-1	NA	TRBJ2-1	CASSNRTSGRNEQFF	TGCGCCAGCAGCAACCGGACTAGTGGAAGGAATGAGCAGTTCTTC
NA	TRBV5-4	NA	TRBJ1-4	CASSLDPEATNEKLFF	TGTGCCAGCAGCTTGGACCCGGAAGCAACTAATGAAAAACTGTTTTTT
NA	TRBV19	NA	TRBJ1-1	CASSIGGNMNTEAFF	TGTGCCAGTAGTATAGGTGGGAATATGAACACTGAAGCTTTCTTT
NA	TRBV7-9	NA	TRBJ1-1	CASSLVALTGTEAFF	TGTGCCAGCAGCTTAGTCGCGCTAACAGGCACTGAAGCTTTCTTT
NA	TRBV6-5	NA	TRBJ2-1	CASSYGASQIPLF	TGTGCCAGCAGTTACGGGGCATCCCAAATCCCACTCTTC
NA	TRBV28	NA	TRBJ1-5	CASSLWDFDQPQHF	TGTGCCAGCAGTTTGTGGGACTTCGATCAGCCCCAGCATTTT
NA	TRBV29-1	few	TRBJ1-3	CSVGVARNTIYF	TGCAGCGTTGGCGTAGCTCGGAACACCATATATTTT
NA	TRBV5-1	NA	TRBJ1-1	CASSLAAGTTNTEAFF	TGCGCCAGCAGCTTGGCCGCCGGGACAACGAACACTGAAGCTTTCTTT
NA	TRBV7-2	few	TRBJ2-2	CASSLRMTGELFF	TGTGCCAGCAGCTTAAGGATGACCGGGGAGCTGTTTTTT
NA	TRBV7-2	NA	TRBJ1-2	CASSLVAGYTF	TGTGCCAGCAGCTTAGTAGCTGGCTACACCTTC
TRBD1	TRBV9	NA	TRBJ2-5	CASSVEGQTQETQYF	TGTGCCAGCAGCGTAGAGGGACAGACCCAAGAGACCCAGTACTTC
TRBD2	TRBV19	NA	TRBJ2-7	CASSSRGGGYEQYF	TGTGCCAGTAGTTCCCGCGGGGGGGGGTACGAGCAGTACTTC